This T cell receptor beta chain was sequenced for a study of blood T cell repertoires in COVID-19. TCRdb's table, derived via immunoSEQ multiplex PCR, lists solely in-frame clones and lacks some. The table records about 200,000 clones, roughly nine tenths of them present only once. This CDR3 contains 14 residues. V lost 3 bases, J lost 8 bases, and 14 bases lay in between. Germline V gene sequence: CDR1 KGHSH, CDR2 LQKENI. The chain employs TRBV18 and TRBJ1-5; D possibly corresponds to TRBD1 (5 bases). The source is a woman in her 30s who had recovered from COVID-19. Sequencing used PBMCs or T cells enriched from blood (not recorded which). CDR3 in amino acids: CASSPGPSLKPQHF. CDR3 DNA: TGTGCCAGCTCACCGGGGCCGTCTCTTAAGCCCCAGCATTTT.